The 14 T cell receptor delta chains listed next were all sequenced from one sample in a study of gamma-delta chains in newborns, infants, children (dated by TCRdb to the late 2010s). Sequencing used an Illumina MiSeq. The public reads were reprocessed by TCRdb using CATT, and rows of matching DNA were later combined. For this sample there are 8,500 to 13,000 delta-chain clones; 8.5% to 9.5% appear just once. The top ten constitute approximately 9% of the sample. The sequencing input was blood. The receptors stem from a child who was a newborn, infant or young child, either healthy, febrile or measles-vaccinated (not recorded which).

This clone was counted only a few times. The chain employs TRDV3 and TRDJ1; D might be TRDD3 (6 bases). Trimming cost V 2 bases and J 4 bases, with 23 bases left between them. The CDR3 covers 16 residues. Germline V gene sequence: CDR1 TVYSNPD, CDR2 GDNSRS (reference sequence). The CDR3 is CAFAYLGMVSSDKLIF. For the CDR3, the DNA is TGTGCCTTTGCCTATCTGGGGATGGTTAGTAGCGATAAACTCATCTTT.

Details on this clone: One base separates it from a far larger clone, so it is likely a read error. Other DNA sequences of this sample code for an identical CDR3. The rearrangement links TRDV2 to TRDJ2, with TRDD3 as a possible D gene (6 bases). With 3 bases removed from V and 1 base from J, the gap between germline ends came to 11 bases. Germline CDR1 reads GEAIGNYY; CDR2 reads EKD. The length of the CDR3 is 15 residues. The CDR3: CACDVLGDLTAQLFF. The CDR3 DNA sequence: TGTGCCTGTGACGTACTGGGCGATTTGACAGCACAACTCTTCTTT.

The rearrangement uses TRDV2 and TRDJ3, with 9 positions matching TRDD3. The V and J ends lost 0 bases and 0 bases, in that order; junction bases with no gene match: 8. The length of the CDR3 is 20 residues. Germline loops: CDR1 GEAIGNYY, CDR2 EKD. As DNA, the CDR3 is TGTGCCTGTGACACCTGGGGGATAGCAGGTGGCTCCTGGGACACCCGACAGATGTTTTTC. It is translated as CACDTWGIAGGSWDTRQMFF.

The chain couples TRDV2 to TRDJ3; 8 positions match TRDD3. J was trimmed by 2 bases and V by 2 bases; bases with no gene match: 10. The CDR3 covers 19 residues. CDR1 and CDR2 (germline): GEAIGNYY, EKD. This CDR3 is CACDITGGSLAWDTRQMFF. CDR3 DNA sequence: TGTGCCTGTGACATTACTGGGGGTTCCCTCGCCTGGGACACCCGACAGATGTTTTTC.

This clone appeared a few times. The germline gene is not matched at one end of the junction; a read error may be the cause. Distinct nucleotide sequences in the sample also encode this CDR3. The genes are TRDV2 and TRDJ3, with a tentative D call TRDD3 (6 bases). The V gene's germline CDR1 is GEAIGNYY and CDR2 EKD. The CDR3 has 19 residues. CDR3 nucleotides: TGTGCCTGTGACACCGTCTCGGGGGACCGCTCCTGGGATACCCGACAGATGTTTTTC. Protein sequence: CACDTVSGDRSWDTRQMFF.

As concerns this clone: A read error may produce the germline difference seen at one junction end. The chain employs TRDV2 and TRDJ3; 12 bases line up with TRDD3. Germline assignment: CDR1 GEAIGNYY and CDR2 EKD. This CDR3 is 19 amino acids long. This chain's CDR3 is CACDNAATGGYWDARQMFF. The CDR3 DNA reads TGTGCCTGTGACAACGCCGCTACTGGGGGATACTGGGACGCCCGACAGATGTTTTTC.

This clone was counted between two and nine times. J is TRDJ3 and V is TRDV2; 11 bases line up with TRDD3. Germline assignment: CDR1 GEAIGNYY and CDR2 EKD. The ends lost 0 bases at V and 0 bases at J; junction bases unmatched: 6. This CDR3 has 20 amino acids. CDR3 residues: CACDTGHWGISSWDTRQMFF. The CDR3 nucleotides read TGTGCCTGTGACACCGGCCACTGGGGGATAAGCTCCTGGGACACCCGACAGATGTTTTTC.

As for this clone: A read error may produce the germline difference seen at one junction end. The chain uses TRDV2 and TRDJ1; D is perhaps TRDD3 (6 bases). Germline V lookup: CDR1 GEAIGNYY, CDR2 EKD. The CDR3 contains 17 residues. CDR3 sequence reads: CACGTVTGGRYTDKLIF. The CDR3 DNA is TGTGCCTGTGGCACCGTTACCGGGGGACGGTACACCGATAAACTCATCTTT.

With respect to this clone: Other DNA sequences within the sample encode an identical CDR3. The chain carries TRDV2 and TRDJ3, with 7 bases that match TRDD3. Germline V lookup: CDR1 GEAIGNYY, CDR2 EKD. V lost 3 bases and J lost 0; bases outside the gene matches: 19. The CDR3 spans 22 residues. Here the CDR3 DNA reads TGTGCCTGTGACTCCACGTCCGGGGGATTCGTGGGGAGCTCCTGGGACACCCGACAGATGTTTTTC. Translated, it gives CACDSTSGGFVGSSWDTRQMFF.

The CDR3 protein is CACDFPGTGGHKISWDTRQMFF. The DNA of the CDR3 is TGTGCCTGTGACTTTCCTGGTACTGGGGGACACAAAATCTCCTGGGACACCCGACAGATGTTTTTC. This rearrangement joins TRDV2 to TRDJ3; TRDD3 matches 9 bases. CDR3 length: 22 residues. Trimming removed 3 bases from V and 0 bases from J; junction bases left unmatched: 17. Germline V lookup: CDR1 GEAIGNYY, CDR2 EKD.

This chain joins TRDV1 and TRDJ2; D possibly corresponds to TRDD2 (6 bases). The germline V gene encodes CDR1 TSWWSYY and CDR2 QGS. V lost 2 bases to trimming and J lost 1 base, with 26 bases between them. There are 21 residues in the CDR3. The CDR3: CALGESILRQLWVRLTAQLFF. CDR3 nucleotides: TGTGCTCTTGGGGAATCTATCCTACGGCAGCTGTGGGTTCGTTTGACAGCACAACTCTTCTTT.

Only a few counts were recorded for this clone. The chain links TRDV2 to TRDJ3, with D perhaps TRDD3 (6 bases). Trimming shortened V by 0 bases and J by 1 base, and 12 bases separated the two germline ends. From germline, CDR1 is GEAIGNYY and CDR2 EKD. This CDR3 region has 18 residues. CDR3 nucleotide sequence: TGTGCCTGTGACACCGTCTGGGGACCTTCCTGGGACACCCGACAGATGTTTTTC. This translates into CACDTVWGPSWDTRQMFF.

Regarding this clone: Other DNA sequences in this sample translate to the same CDR3. This chain connects TRDV2 to TRDJ1; 10 bases match TRDD3. The germline V gene encodes CDR1 GEAIGNYY and CDR2 EKD. V shed 3 bases, J shed 1 base, and the junction held 13 bases outside the gene matches. The CDR3 has 18 residues. The CDR3 sequence is CACDPLPTGGLGTDKLIF. The CDR3 DNA is TGTGCCTGTGACCCCCTACCGACTGGGGGATTGGGCACCGATAAACTCATCTTT.

As regards this clone: For this DNA, TCRdb reports the protein of a much larger clone, which diverges at residue 17, most likely from a read error; the protein presented here is translated directly from the DNA. The chain couples TRDV2 to TRDJ1; TRDD3 might be the D (5 bases). This CDR3 has 18 residues. Per the germline V gene, CDR1 is GEAIGNYY and CDR2 is EKD. CDR3 sequence (DNA): TGTGCCTGTGACATATTAAGGAATACGCCTAAGTACACCGATAAACTCACCTTT. Its translation is CACDILRNTPKYTDKLTF.